These T cell receptor beta chains were read from a single sample in a study of shared clonotypes between healthy human individuals. Using immunoSEQ multiplex PCR, the repertoire was profiled, and TCRdb retains in-frame clones only, with some absent. Counted here are some 2,000,000 clones, about 94% occurring once; the ten biggest clones make up roughly 0.13%. The sample comprised naive CD4+ T cells sorted from blood. The receptors shown here come from a man aged 18 to 29 in good health. Each CDR3 is given with its conserved first and last residue. The D gene is left open where the match is weak. Clone size, where shown, is once, few, many, or a class for clones that have expanded.

>-|TRBD2|TRBJ2-3|TRBV7-2
TGTGCCAGCAGCCGGAGTTCGGGAGGGGCACCAGATACGCAGTATTTT
CASSRSSGGAPDTQYF
>-|-|TRBJ1-6|TRBV18
TGTGCCAGCTCACTGGAAGGGATTTCACCCCTCCACTTT
CASSLEGISPLHF
>-|TRBD2|TRBJ2-1|TRBV25-1
TGTGCCAGCAGACTAGCGGGGGCGTTTAATGAGCAGTTCTTC
CASRLAGAFNEQFF
>-|-|TRBJ2-3|TRBV9
TGTGCCAGCAGCGTAGTGGGGACTGGGGGCACAGATACGCAGTATTTT
CASSVVGTGGTDTQYF
>-|-|TRBJ2-1|TRBV5-4
TGTGCCAGCAGCGCCCGGGACACTGGTGAGCAGTTCTTC
CASSARDTGEQFF
>-|TRBD2|TRBJ2-6|TRBV4-2
TGTGCCAGCAGCCAGGGAGGGGTCTGGACCAACGTCCTGACTTTC
CASSQGGVWTNVLTF
>-|TRBD1|TRBJ1-4|TRBV5-4
TGTGCCAGCAGCGTACAGGGGGCGCGCGCAACTAATGAAAAACTGTTTTTT
CASSVQGARATNEKLFF
>once|-|TRBJ2-1|TRBV4-3
TGCGCCAGCAGCCCGACATGGACAGATTACAATGAGCAGTTCTTC
CASSPTWTDYNEQFF
>once|TRBD2|TRBJ2-2|TRBV5-1
TGCGCCAGCGCGGGGGAGGGGAGCTCGAACACCGGGGAGCTGTTTTTT
CASAGEGSSNTGELFF
>-|TRBD1|TRBJ2-1|TRBV7-2
TGTGCCAGCAGCGTAACCGGGACAGGGGGTACCAATGAGCAGTTCTTC
CASSVTGTGGTNEQFF
>once|-|TRBJ2-7|TRBV5-1
TGCGCCAGCAGCTTCAGTAGGGGTTCCTACGAGCAGTACTTC
CASSFSRGSYEQYF
>-|TRBD1|TRBJ1-5|TRBV6-1
TGTGCCAGCAGTGCACAGGGGGCGGGTCAGCCCCAGCATTTT
CASSAQGAGQPQHF
>-|-|TRBJ1-1|TRBV19
TGTGCCAGTAGTACCGGGCCTCAGAACACTGAAGCTTTCTTT
CASSTGPQNTEAFF
>-|-|TRBJ2-1|TRBV11-2
TGTGCCAGCAGCCCGCAGGGTAGCGGAGATTTTGGGAATGAGCAGTTCTTC
CASSPQGSGDFGNEQFF
>-|-|TRBJ2-2|TRBV6-5
TGTGCCAGCGCGGGGGCTTACTCCGGGGAGCTGTTTTTT
CASAGAYSGELFF
>-|-|TRBJ2-3|TRBV2
TGTGCCAGCAGTAACGGGGCGGATACGCAGTATTTT
CASSNGADTQYF
>few|-|TRBJ1-2|TRBV7-9
TGTGCCAGCAGCTTAGCAGGACGGGACTATGGCTACACCTTC
CASSLAGRDYGYTF
>-|-|TRBJ1-2|TRBV6-4
TGTGCCAGCAGTGCTGAGGCAGGGTACGGCTACACCTTC
CASSAEAGYGYTF
>-|TRBD2|TRBJ2-7|TRBV18
TGTGCCAGCTCACCTATTCGACAGGGACTAGCGGAGTCCTACGAGCAGTACTTC
CASSPIRQGLAESYEQYF
>-|-|TRBJ1-1|TRBV9
TGTGCCAGCAGCCGCCTAGACAGAAACACTGAAGCTTTCTTT
CASSRLDRNTEAFF
>few|-|TRBJ2-7|TRBV7-2
TGTGCCAGCAGCTTAGCGGGCACCGCCTACGAGCAGTACTTC
CASSLAGTAYEQYF
>-|-|TRBJ2-7|TRBV4-1
TGCGCCAGCAGCCCCTCAGGTCCCGAGCAGTACTTC
CASSPSGPEQYF
>-|-|TRBJ2-7|TRBV7-8
TGTGCCAGCAGCTTAGGAGCGAAGTCAGAGCAGTACTTC
CASSLGAKSEQYF
>-|TRBD2|TRBJ2-7|TRBV7-6
TGTGCCAGCAGCTCCGGACTAGCGTTCGACGAGCAGTACTTC
CASSSGLAFDEQYF
>-|-|TRBJ2-1|TRBV6-1
TGTGCCAGCAGGTTCACCTACAATGAGCAGTTCTTC
CASRFTYNEQFF
>-|TRBD1|TRBJ2-6|TRBV18
TGTGCCAGCTCACCAGTCCCGGGACAGGGGTCTGGGGCCAACGTCCTGACTTTC
CASSPVPGQGSGANVLTF
>-|TRBD2|TRBJ2-1|TRBV5-4
TGTGCCAGCAGCCAGGGACTAGCGGGAGACAATGAGCAGTTCTTC
CASSQGLAGDNEQFF
>-|-|TRBJ2-2|TRBV19
TGTGCCAGTAGTACCCCCGCAGAGCGGGCCGGGGAGCTGTTTTTT
CASSTPAERAGELFF
>-|-|TRBJ1-2|TRBV30
TGTGCCTGGAGTGTAAATAGGCTGGGGTTTAACTATGGCTACACCTTC
CAWSVNRLGFNYGYTF
>once|-|TRBJ2-7|TRBV7-9
TGTGCCAGCAGCCCGAGACTTGGGCACTACGAGCAGTACTTC
CASSPRLGHYEQYF
>-|-|TRBJ1-3|TRBV11-2
TGTGCCAGCAGCTCCGGGACTAAGGTATCCGGAAACACCATATATTTT
CASSSGTKVSGNTIYF
>-|TRBD2|TRBJ2-1|TRBV30
TGTGCCTGGAGCGGGCTAGCGGGAGCTTTTGAGCAGTTCTTC
CAWSGLAGAFEQFF
>-|-|TRBJ2-2|TRBV10-3
TGTGCCATCACCAAGCCGAACACCGGGGAGCTGTTTTTT
CAITKPNTGELFF
>-|-|TRBJ2-3|TRBV2
TGTGCCAGCAGTGGCTGGGAAGGAGATACGCAGTATTTT
CASSGWEGDTQYF
>-|TRBD2|TRBJ2-7|TRBV4-3
TGCGCCAGCAGCCAAGTCGCTAGCGGGAGTTACGAGCAGTACTTC
CASSQVASGSYEQYF
>-|TRBD2|TRBJ2-1|TRBV25-1
TGTGCCAGCAGTGAATCCGTATTAGCGGGGGGGCCGAACAATGAGCAGTTCTTC
CASSESVLAGGPNNEQFF
>-|-|TRBJ2-2|TRBV5-1
TGCGCCAGCAGCGCCGGGACTCCCGCTACCCTTGGCACCGGGGAGCTGTTTTTT
CASSAGTPATLGTGELFF
>-|TRBD2|TRBJ2-1|TRBV9
TGTGCCAGCAGCGAAACTAGCGGGAGCTCCTACAATGAGCAGTTCTTC
CASSETSGSSYNEQFF
>-|-|TRBJ2-2|TRBV9
TGTGCCAGCAGCGTAACGGTGAACACCGGGGAGCTGTTTTTT
CASSVTVNTGELFF